Below, one T cell receptor beta chain is given with its context. Healthy Caucasian individuals from Russia aged roughly 6 to 100 were enrolled as donors. This sample is part of a study of blood T cells in healthy people across ages. CDR3 size: 15 residues. Trimming shortened V by 3 bases and J by 0 bases, and 12 bases separated the two germline ends. From germline, CDR1 is SGHAT and CDR2 FQNNGV. A second roughly 7 to 11 cycle PCR used barcoded and J-beta primers. Each CDR3 protein is one row after TCRdb ran MiXCR on the 5' RACE reads. Among roughly 800,000 distinct CDR3 sequences listed, 50% to 65% were seen once.

This sequence was found in an elderly man in good health. The sample comprised blood. The genes are TRBV11-2 and TRBJ2-7; maybe TRBD2 (6 bases). The CDR3 region is CASSFMGLSSYEQYF. The CDR3 bases are TGTGCCAGCAGCTTTATGGGACTGAGCTCCTACGAGCAGTACTTC.